Listed below are T cell receptor beta chains from one sample, sequenced in a study of identical twins. In TCRdb, the 5' RACE reads were re-called with MiXCR into one record per CDR3 protein. The table has over 500,000 distinct CDR3 sequences, roughly a fifth seen once. The same data also contributed to another study, on T cells expressing NK-cell markers.

Input material: CD4+ T cells sorted from blood. These receptors were obtained from a woman aged 18-29 years in good health. The CDR3 runs from the conserved cysteine through the conserved F or W. Fields, in order: J gene, V gene, D gene, clone size, CDR3 protein, CDR3 DNA. A D gene is named only where the DNA matches it firmly. Size is omitted from some rows. Given values are once, few, many or a class for expanded clones.

TRBJ2-1,TRBV6-2/TRBV6-3,-,-,CASSYTTSEQFF,TGTGCCAGCAGTTACACGACGAGTGAGCAGTTCTTC
TRBJ1-1,TRBV10-3,TRBD1,few,CASRDRGPTEAFF,TGTGCCTCAAGGGACAGGGGACCCACTGAAGCTTTCTTT
TRBJ1-6,TRBV6-6,-,few,CASSYSYNSPLHF,TGTGCCAGCAGTTACTCGTACAACTCACCCCTCCACTTT
TRBJ2-2,TRBV7-9,TRBD1,few,CASRTGGNGELFF,TGTGCCAGCAGGACAGGGGGAAACGGGGAGCTGTTTTTT
TRBJ1-5,TRBV20-1,TRBD1,-,CSARSDSGTGRNQPQHF,TGCAGTGCTAGATCCGACTCCGGGACAGGGAGGAATCAGCCCCAGCATTTT
TRBJ1-2,TRBV7-9,-,-,CASSLEESQNYGYTF,TGTGCCAGCAGCTTAGAGGAATCGCAAAACTATGGCTACACCTTC
TRBJ2-7,TRBV20-1,TRBD2,many,CSASASGTAYEQYF,TGCAGTGCTAGTGCTAGCGGGACTGCATACGAGCAGTACTTC
TRBJ2-4,TRBV6-5,TRBD1,-,CASSFPLTGTGDAKNIQYF,TGTGCCAGCAGTTTCCCGTTGACCGGGACAGGGGACGCCAAAAACATTCAGTACTTC
TRBJ1-6,TRBV5-1,-,few,CASSLEGPSNSPLHF,TGCGCCAGCAGCTTGGAGGGCCCTTCTAATTCACCCCTCCACTTT
TRBJ2-1,TRBV3-1,-,few,CASSQRGSGNNEQFF,TGTGCCAGCAGCCAACGTGGGAGCGGCAACAATGAGCAGTTCTTC
TRBJ2-5,TRBV7-2,-,-,CASSFGSTGQETQYF,TGTGCCAGCAGCTTCGGGTCTACAGGTCAAGAGACCCAGTACTTC